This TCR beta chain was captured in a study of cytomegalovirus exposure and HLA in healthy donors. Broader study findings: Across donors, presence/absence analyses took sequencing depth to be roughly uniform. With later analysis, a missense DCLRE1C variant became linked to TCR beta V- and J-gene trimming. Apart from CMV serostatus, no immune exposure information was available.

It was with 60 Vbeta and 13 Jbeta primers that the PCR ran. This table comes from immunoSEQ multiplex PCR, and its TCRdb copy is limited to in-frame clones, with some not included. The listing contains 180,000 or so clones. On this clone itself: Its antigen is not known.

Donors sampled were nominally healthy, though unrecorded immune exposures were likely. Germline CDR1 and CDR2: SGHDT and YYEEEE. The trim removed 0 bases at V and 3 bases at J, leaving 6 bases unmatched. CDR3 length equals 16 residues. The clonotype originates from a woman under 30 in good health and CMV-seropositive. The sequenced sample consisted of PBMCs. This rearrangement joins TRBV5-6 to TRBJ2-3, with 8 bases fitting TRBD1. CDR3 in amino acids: CASSLGPGGLTDTQYF. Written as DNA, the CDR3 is TGTGCCAGCAGCTTGGGTCCAGGGGGCTTGACAGATACGCAGTATTTT. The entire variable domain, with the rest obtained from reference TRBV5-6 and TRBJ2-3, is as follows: DAGVTQSPTHLIKTRGQQVTLRCSPKSGHDTVSWYQQALGQGPQFIFQYYEEEERQRGNFPDRFSGHQFPNYSSELNVNALLLGDSALYLCASSLGPGGLTDTQYFGPGTRLTVL.